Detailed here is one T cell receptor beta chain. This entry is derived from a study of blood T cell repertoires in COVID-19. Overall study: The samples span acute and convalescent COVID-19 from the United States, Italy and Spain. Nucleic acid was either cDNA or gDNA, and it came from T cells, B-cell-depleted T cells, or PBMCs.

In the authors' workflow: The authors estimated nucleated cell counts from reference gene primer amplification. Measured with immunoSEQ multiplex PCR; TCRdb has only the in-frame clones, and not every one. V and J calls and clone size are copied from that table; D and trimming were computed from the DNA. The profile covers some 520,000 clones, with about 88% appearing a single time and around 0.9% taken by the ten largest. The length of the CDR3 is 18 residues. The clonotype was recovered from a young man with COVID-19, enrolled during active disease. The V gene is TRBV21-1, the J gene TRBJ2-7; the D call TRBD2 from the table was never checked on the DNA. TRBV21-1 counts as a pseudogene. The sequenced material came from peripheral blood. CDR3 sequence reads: CASSRPGTSGTRGREQYF. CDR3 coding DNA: TGTGCCAGCAGCCGCCCCGGGACTAGCGGGACTCGAGGCCGTGAGCAGTACTTC.